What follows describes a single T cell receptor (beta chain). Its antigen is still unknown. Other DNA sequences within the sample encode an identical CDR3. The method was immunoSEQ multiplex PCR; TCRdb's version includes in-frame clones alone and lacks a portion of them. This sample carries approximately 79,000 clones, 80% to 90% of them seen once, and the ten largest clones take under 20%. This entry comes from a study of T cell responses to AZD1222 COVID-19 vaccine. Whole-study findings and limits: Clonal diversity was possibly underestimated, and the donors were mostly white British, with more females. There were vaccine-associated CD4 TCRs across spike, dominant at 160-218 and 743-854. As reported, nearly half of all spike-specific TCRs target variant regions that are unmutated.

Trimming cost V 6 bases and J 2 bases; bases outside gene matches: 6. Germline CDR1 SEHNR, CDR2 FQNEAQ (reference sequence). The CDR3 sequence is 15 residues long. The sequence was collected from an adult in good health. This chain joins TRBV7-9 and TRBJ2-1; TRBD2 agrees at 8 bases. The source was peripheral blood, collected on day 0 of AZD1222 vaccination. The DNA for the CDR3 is TGTGCCAGCAGTCTAACTAGCGGTCCCTACAATGAGCAGTTCTTC. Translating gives CASSLTSGPYNEQFF.